These 14 T cell receptor beta chains came from one sample sequenced in a study of blood T cell repertoires in COVID-19. The table came from immunoSEQ multiplex PCR; TCRdb's copy has only in-frame clones and leaves some out. The profile shows about 66,000 clones, about 86% of them singletons. Sequenced sample: peripheral blood. All receptors come from a man over 45 with active COVID-19.

V usage is TRBV10-1 and J usage is TRBJ1-1, with 7 bases lining up with TRBD1. V dropped 0 bases and J dropped 11; count of bases not matched to a gene: 18. Germline V gene data show CDR1 as WNHNN and CDR2 as SYGVQD (reference sequence). CDR3 length: 17 residues. The CDR3 sequence is CASSESIATGPRSVAFF. For the CDR3, the DNA is TGCGCCAGCAGTGAGTCGATTGCGACAGGGCCGAGATCGGTGGCTTTCTTT.

V gene TRBV6-5 combines with J gene TRBJ1-2; maybe TRBD1 (5 bases). The V end was cut by 6 bases, the J end by 12 bases, with 14 bases between. The CDR3 is 11 amino acids. Germline V lookup: CDR1 MNHEY, CDR2 SVGAGI. CDR3 amino acids: CASRVQGAHTF. CDR3 nucleotides: TGTGCCAGCAGAGTCCAGGGTGCTCACACCTTC.

On this clone itself: The junction does not match germline at one end; this may be a read error. J is TRBJ1-5 and V is TRBV28; TRBD1 aligns across 8 bases. The CDR3 runs to 16 residues. CDR1 and CDR2 (germline): MDHEN, SYDVKM. In DNA form, the CDR3 reads TGTGCCAGCAGTTTATGGGGGACAGGCCGCAATCAGCCCCAGCGTTTT. Residues: CASSLWGTGRNQPQRF.

V and J are TRBV7-9 and TRBJ2-1; maybe TRBD1 (8 bases). The CDR3 is 14 residues long. V was trimmed by 6 bases and J by 7 bases, leaving 16 bases between them. The germline V gene has CDR1 SEHNR and CDR2 FQNEAQ (reference sequence). The CDR3 reads CASRPGQGGNEQFF. The DNA for the CDR3 is TGTGCCAGCAGACCCGGACAGGGAGGGAATGAGCAGTTCTTC. The complete variable domain, with remaining parts taken from reference TRBV7-9 and TRBJ2-1, reads DTGVSQNPRHKITKRGQNVTFRCDPISEHNRLYWYRQTLGQGPEFLTYFQNEAQLEKSRLLSDRFSAERPKGSFSTLEIQRTEQGDSAMYLCASRPGQGGNEQFFGPGTRLTVL.

The chain uses TRBV6-1 and TRBJ2-4; 8 bases line up with TRBD1. This CDR3 has 17 amino acids. Per the germline V gene, CDR1 is MNHNS and CDR2 is SASEGT. V lost 1 base to trimming and J lost 0 bases; unmatched junction nucleotides: 5. The DNA of the CDR3 is TGTGCCAGCAGTGAAGGACGGACAGGGATAGCCAAAAACATTCAGTACTTC. Translated: CASSEGRTGIAKNIQYF.

J is TRBJ1-6 and V is TRBV3-1 (or the pseudogene TRBV3-2); TRBD1 matches at 7 bases. Germline-derived CDR1 and CDR2 are LGHDT and YNNKEL (reference sequence). CDR3 length equals 15 residues. V lost 4 bases, J lost 9 bases, and 9 bases stayed unmatched. CDR3 in DNA: TGTGCCAGCAGCCTCCGACAGGGATCGGGTTCACCCCTCCACTTT. Translating gives CASSLRQGSGSPLHF.

V usage is TRBV6-5 and J usage is TRBJ2-3; TRBD2 matches at 9 bases. The J segment lost 3 bases and the V segment lost 5 bases, leaving 6 bases of the junction unmatched. This CDR3 is built from 15 residues. CDR1 and CDR2 from the germline V gene are MNHEY and SVGAGI. The DNA for the CDR3 is TGTGCCAGCAGTAACGCGGGGGGGGTGACAGATACGCAGTATTTT. Protein: CASSNAGGVTDTQYF.

This sequence joins TRBV19 and TRBJ1-6; D is possibly TRBD1 (6 bases). The CDR3 covers 14 residues. Germline CDR1 is LNHDA and CDR2 is SQIVND (reference sequence). Deletions cut 5 bases from V and 7 bases from J, with 12 bases between. Here the CDR3 DNA reads TGTGCCAGTAGTGCCGGACAGTCGAATTCACCCCTCCACTTT. Amino acids: CASSAGQSNSPLHF.

This chain links TRBV6-5 with TRBJ1-1; D is ambiguous. The germline V gene has CDR1 MNHEY and CDR2 SVGAGI. V lost 6 bases, J lost 4 bases, and 15 bases lay in between. CDR3 length: 14 amino acids. The CDR3 nucleotides are TGTGCCAGCAGGAGAACCCGGGGTAGCACTGAAGCTTTCTTT. Encoded protein: CASRRTRGSTEAFF.

The genes are TRBV24-1 and TRBJ1-5; 8 nucleotides match TRBD1. V shed 6 bases and J 11 bases; nucleotides not matched to a gene: 5. The CDR3 totals 12 residues. CDR1 and CDR2 from the germline V gene are KGHDR and SFDVKD. The CDR3 nucleotides are TGTGCCACCAGTAAAGAACAGGGGGCCCAGCATTTT. This translates into CATSKEQGAQHF.

This chain uses TRBV3-1 (or the pseudogene TRBV3-2) with TRBJ2-7; TRBD1 matches 7 bases. With 1 base clipped from V and 3 bases from J, the junction kept 12 bases outside the gene matches. The CDR3 is 17 amino acids. Germline V gene data show CDR1 as LGHDT and CDR2 as YNNKEL (reference sequence). The CDR3 loop is CASSQVWGQTGFYEQYF. CDR3 bases: TGTGCCAGCAGCCAAGTTTGGGGTCAGACAGGGTTCTACGAGCAGTACTTC.

This clone turned up a few times. The rearrangement uses TRBV18 and TRBJ2-7; no firm D call. The length of the CDR3 is 15 residues. Germline CDR1 is KGHSH and CDR2 is LQKENI. V lost 2 bases and J 6 bases, leaving 17 bases between the germline ends. CDR3 loop: CASSPLPPSVSEQYV. The CDR3, as DNA: TGTGCCAGCTCACCATTGCCTCCCTCGGTTAGCGAGCAGTACGTC.

The chain combines TRBV7-7 with TRBJ2-1; TRBD2 matches at 8 bases. This CDR3 has 15 amino acids. J lost 7 bases, V lost 5 bases, and 10 bases had no gene match. Germline CDR1 SSHAT, CDR2 FNYEAQ (reference sequence). The CDR3 nucleotides are TGTGCCAGCAGCAGACTCTCGGGAGGGGTGAATGAGCAGTTCTTC. Residues: CASSRLSGGVNEQFF.

V is TRBV28 and J is TRBJ2-7; 12 bases are a match to TRBD1. The CDR3 extends over 15 amino acids. Germline CDR1 MDHEN, CDR2 SYDVKM. With V trimmed by 7 bases and J by 0 bases, 4 bases remained unmatched. The CDR3 is CASTGTGGSSYEQYF. For the CDR3, the DNA is TGTGCCAGCACCGGGACAGGGGGCAGCTCCTACGAGCAGTACTTC.